This record covers a single T cell receptor (beta chain). What it recognizes is unknown. The data belong to a study of post-analysis software for immune sequencing data. Study background: Secondary progressive, relapsing-remitting and progressive-relapsing multiple sclerosis were among the included disease courses.

The TCR beta cDNA libraries carried unique molecular identifiers. TCRdb re-called the PCR reads with MiXCR, one entry per CDR3 protein. Among some 260,000 distinct CDR3 sequences listed, 36% were seen once. CDR3 length: 13 residues. Germline assignment: CDR1 SQVTM and CDR2 ANQGSEA. Study-level points and caveats: Samples from a shared batch, those prepared together, strongly co-clustered by F measure. Multiple sclerosis patients had significantly lower normalized Chao1 diversity than controls. Patients carried several TRBV segments more frequently than controls did, and TRBV5-6, TRBV5-1 and TRBV20-1 were among them.

The source of this sequence is a girl aged 5-17 years with multiple sclerosis. The source material was blood. The V call is TRBV29-1, the J call TRBJ2-4; D is unclear. The better agreement between TRBJ2-7 and the DNA end casts doubt on the J call. Here the CDR3 reads CSVEDTVIHEQYF. Here the CDR3 DNA reads TGCAGCGTTGAAGACACAGTGATCCACGAGCAGTACTTC.